This passage covers 2 T cell receptor beta chains from one sample sequenced in a study of T cell changes during pregnancy in multiple sclerosis. Sequencing was performed with immunoSEQ multiplex PCR; in TCRdb, only in-frame clones are kept and a portion is missing. Of 69,000 or so clones in the sample, approximately 92% are singletons; the top ten hold roughly 2%. Sample: peripheral blood, taken in the third trimester of pregnancy. The receptors here all came from a female donor in good health, enrolled as a control in a pregnancy study.

The chain combines TRBV13 with TRBJ1-1, with D perhaps matching TRBD1 (5 bases). The germline V gene encodes CDR1 PRHDT and CDR2 FYEKMQ (reference sequence). This CDR3 comprises 15 residues. Trimming stripped 0 bases from V and 3 bases from J, with 11 bases between. Here the CDR3 reads CASSLGGGWDTEAFF. The CDR3 nucleotides are TGTGCCAGCAGCTTAGGGGGGGGTTGGGACACTGAAGCTTTCTTT.

V is TRBV2 and J is TRBJ1-4; D is perhaps TRBD1 (6 bases). The CDR3 contains 13 residues. V lost 6 bases and J 5 bases, leaving 10 bases between the germline ends. Germline CDR1 reads SNHLY; CDR2 reads FYNNEI. The chain's CDR3 is CASRGQPNEKLFF. In DNA form, the CDR3 reads TGTGCCAGCAGAGGACAGCCGAATGAAAAACTGTTTTTT.